Presented here are 15 T cell receptor beta chains from one specimen sequenced in a study of blood T cell repertoires in COVID-19. TCRdb keeps only in-frame clones here, not all; method: immunoSEQ multiplex PCR. The sample carries roughly 130,000 clones, about 85% recorded once. The sample comprised peripheral blood. These receptor sequences come from a human donor with COVID-19, enrolled during active disease. The donor label of this sample is uncertain.

The V and J genes are TRBV6-5 and TRBJ1-5; tentative D call: TRBD1 (5 bases). Per the germline V gene, CDR1 is MNHEY and CDR2 is SVGAGI. Trimming shortened V by 0 bases and J by 4 bases, and 7 bases separated the two germline ends. The CDR3 runs 14 residues. This chain's CDR3 is CASSYSYRNQPQHF. The CDR3 nucleotides are TGTGCCAGCAGTTACTCCTACAGGAATCAGCCCCAGCATTTT.

The chain couples TRBV15 to TRBJ1-3, with D uncertain. The CDR3 covers 14 residues. Germline V gene data show CDR1 as LNHNV and CDR2 as YYDKDF (reference sequence). Trimming shortened V by 1 base and J by 8 bases, and 12 bases separated the two germline ends. DNA of the CDR3: TGTGCCACCAGCAGAGTAAGCCCCCGAGACACCATATATTTT. Translated: CATSRVSPRDTIYF.

The chain has TRBV5-6 and TRBJ2-1, with 9 bases fitting TRBD2. CDR1 and CDR2 (germline): SGHDT, YYEEEE. This CDR3 is built from 15 residues. V trimming: 1 base; J trimming: 5 bases; junction bases outside the gene matches: 4. The CDR3 DNA is TGTGCCAGCAGCTTGCCCAGCGGGGGGAACAATGAGCAGTTCTTC. Amino acid sequence: CASSLPSGGNNEQFF.

The chain recombines TRBV18 with TRBJ2-6; TRBD1 is a possible D gene (6 bases). Trimming took off 0 bases at V and 0 bases at J, with 6 bases between the two ends. The CDR3 covers 16 residues. Germline CDR1 and CDR2: KGHSH and LQKENI. The CDR3 loop is CASSPPDSSGANVLTF. The DNA for the CDR3 is TGTGCCAGCTCACCACCGGACAGCTCTGGGGCCAACGTCCTGACTTTC. The full variable domain, in which reference TRBV18 and TRBJ2-6 provide the parts outside the CDR3, is NAGVMQNPRHLVRRRGQEARLRCSPMKGHSHVYWYRQLPEEGLKFMVYLQKENIIDESGMPKERFSAEFPKEGPSILRIQQVVRGDSAAYFCASSPPDSSGANVLTFGAGSRLTVL.

The chain has TRBV5-6 and TRBJ1-2, with 9 bases identical to TRBD1. Germline lookup yields CDR1 SGHDT and CDR2 YYEEEE. The CDR3 is made up of 17 amino acids. V lost 3 bases and J lost 4; bases outside the gene matches: 13. In DNA form, the CDR3 reads TGTGCCAGCAGCTCCGGGGGGACAGGGAGGCTTGTCTATGGCTACACCTTC. Translating gives CASSSGGTGRLVYGYTF.

V usage is TRBV7-5 and J usage is TRBJ1-6. TRBV7-5 is classified as a pseudogene. CDR3 length equals 11 residues. The CDR3 sequence is CVRSPRETLHF. CDR3 bases: TGTGTCAGAAGCCCTCGAGAGACCCTCCACTTT.

This chain connects TRBV20-1 to TRBJ1-5; D is undetermined. Per the germline V gene, CDR1 is DFQATT and CDR2 is SNEGSKA (reference sequence). V was cut by 3 bases and J by 6 bases, with 18 bases left in between. The CDR3 consists of 15 residues. CDR3 DNA sequence: TGCAGTGCTAGTAGAGACATTCTTTTGGGTCAGCCCCAGCATTTT. Its protein product is CSASRDILLGQPQHF.

This chain connects TRBV5-1 to TRBJ2-1; perhaps TRBD2 as D (5 bases). V lost 4 bases, J lost 8 bases, and 13 bases lay in between. This CDR3 spans 13 amino acids. Germline V gives CDR1 SGHRS, CDR2 YFSETQ. CDR3 loop: CASSPPGLDEQFF. Written as DNA, the CDR3 is TGCGCCAGCAGCCCCCCGGGGTTGGATGAGCAGTTCTTC.

This chain connects TRBV18 to TRBJ2-5, with D possibly TRBD2 on 5 matching bases. Germline assignment: CDR1 KGHSH and CDR2 LQKENI. Trimming cost V 5 bases and J 2 bases, with 21 bases left between them. This CDR3 is 17 amino acids long. CDR3 sequence reads: CASSSNVDTRDQETQYF. In DNA form, the CDR3 reads TGTGCCAGCTCATCGAACGTGGATACGAGGGATCAAGAGACCCAGTACTTC.

The chain recombines TRBV11-2 with TRBJ2-1; 12 positions match TRBD2. Germline V gene sequence: CDR1 SGHAT, CDR2 FQNNGV. The CDR3 spans 16 residues. The junction had 6 bases not matched to a gene; V was cut back by 1 base and J by 8 bases. CDR3 nucleotides: TGTGCCAGCAGCTTAGGACTAGCGGGAGAGGCCGATGAGCAGTTCTTC. Amino acid sequence: CASSLGLAGEADEQFF.

The chain recombines TRBV12-3 or TRBV12-4 with TRBJ1-1; D might be TRBD1 (6 bases). Trimming took 4 bases from V and 1 from J, leaving 7 bases between them. This CDR3 contains 13 residues. CDR3 DNA: TGTGCCAGCAGTTCGGGACAGAACACTGAAGCTTTCTTT. It codes for CASSSGQNTEAFF.

The gene calls are TRBV19 and TRBJ2-7, with D tentatively TRBD2 (5 bases). Germline CDR1 LNHDA, CDR2 SQIVND (reference sequence). This CDR3 has 14 amino acids. Trimming shortened V by 3 bases and J by 4 bases, and 13 bases separated the two germline ends. CDR3 DNA: TGTGCCAGTAGTATCCAAGGACGGGAATACGAGCAGTACTTC. It is translated as CASSIQGREYEQYF.

Notes on this clone: The identical CDR3 is also encoded by other nucleotide sequences in the sample. CDR3: CASSRDRDYGYTF. The CDR3 DNA sequence: TGTGCCAGCAGTCGCGACAGGGACTATGGCTACACCTTC. The chain carries TRBV6-5 and TRBJ1-2, with TRBD1 matching over 7 bases. V was pared by 5 bases and J by 3 bases, with 3 bases of the junction left unmatched. The CDR3 has 13 residues. Germline assignment: CDR1 MNHEY and CDR2 SVGAGI.

The gene calls are TRBV7-9 and TRBJ1-2; no definite D call. This CDR3 has 16 amino acids. V dropped 0 bases and J dropped 4 bases, with 15 bases sitting between them. The germline CDR1 and CDR2 sequences are SEHNR and FQNEAQ (reference sequence). CDR3 region: CASSLAGAAGSYGYTF. In DNA, the CDR3 is TGTGCCAGCAGCTTAGCGGGTGCGGCGGGCTCCTATGGCTACACCTTC.

DNA for the CDR3: TGTGCCAGCAGCCCAAGAGGGGGCGACACCGGGGAGCTGTTTTTT. Its protein is CASSPRGGDTGELFF. J is TRBJ2-2 and V is TRBV5-4, with 7 nucleotides matching TRBD1. Trimming removed 4 bases from V and 3 bases from J; junction bases left unmatched: 6. This CDR3 has 15 amino acids. Germline CDR1 SGHNT, CDR2 YYREEE (reference sequence).